This T cell receptor (beta chain) was documented in a study of shared clonotypes between healthy human individuals. Study results and caveats: The naive CD4 repertoires of several donors were compared, and approximately 4.7% of clonotypes were shared.

With respect to this clone: Its cognate antigen is unknown.

Deep was the level used in running the assay. Libraries were prepared by immunoSEQ multiplex PCR; TCRdb keeps only in-frame clonotypes and omits some of them. Here the sample spans about 820,000 clones, 90% to 95% being singletons. Selected positively for CCR7 and CD45RO-negative, naive CD8 cells excluded terminally differentiated effector memory CD45RA+ cells. The TCR originated in a man between 25 and 39 years old in good health. The sequenced material came from naive CD8+ T cells sorted from blood.

CDR3 sequence reads: CASSYSTGRGHEQYF. In DNA, the CDR3 is TGTGCCAGCAGTTACTCGACGGGCAGGGGCCACGAGCAGTACTTC. The genes are TRBV6-5 and TRBJ2-7; the D gene is possibly TRBD1 (6 bases). The V gene lost 0 bases and the J gene lost 5 bases, with 14 bases spanning the gap. The length of the CDR3 is 15 residues. Germline CDR1 MNHEY, CDR2 SVGAGI.